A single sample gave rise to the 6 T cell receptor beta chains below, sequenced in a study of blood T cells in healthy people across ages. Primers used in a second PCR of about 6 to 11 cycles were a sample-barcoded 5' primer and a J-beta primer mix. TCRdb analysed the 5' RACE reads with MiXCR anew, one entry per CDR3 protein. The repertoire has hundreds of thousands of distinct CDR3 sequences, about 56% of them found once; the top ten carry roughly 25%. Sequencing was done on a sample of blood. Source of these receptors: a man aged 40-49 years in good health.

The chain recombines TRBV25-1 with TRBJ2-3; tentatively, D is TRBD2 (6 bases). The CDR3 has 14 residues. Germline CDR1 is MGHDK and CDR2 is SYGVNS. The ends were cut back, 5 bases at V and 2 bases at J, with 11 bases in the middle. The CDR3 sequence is CASSRGLNTDTQYF. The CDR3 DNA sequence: TGTGCCAGCAGTCGTGGACTAAACACAGATACGCAGTATTTT.

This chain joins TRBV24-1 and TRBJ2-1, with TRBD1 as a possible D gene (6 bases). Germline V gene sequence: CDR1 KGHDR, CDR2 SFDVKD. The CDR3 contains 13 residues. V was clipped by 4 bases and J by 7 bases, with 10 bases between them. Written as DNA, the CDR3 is TGTGCCACCAGTGACGCAGGGGTGAATGAGCAGTTCTTC. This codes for CATSDAGVNEQFF.

The CDR3 region is CAISTYGGSYNEQFF. The CDR3 nucleotides read TGTGCCATCAGTACTTACGGGGGTTCCTACAATGAGCAGTTCTTC. The rearrangement links TRBV10-3 to TRBJ2-1, with D perhaps matching TRBD2 (6 bases). From germline, CDR1 is ENHRY and CDR2 SYGVKD. This CDR3 spans 15 amino acids. V shed 5 bases and J shed 1 base, with 12 bases lying between them.

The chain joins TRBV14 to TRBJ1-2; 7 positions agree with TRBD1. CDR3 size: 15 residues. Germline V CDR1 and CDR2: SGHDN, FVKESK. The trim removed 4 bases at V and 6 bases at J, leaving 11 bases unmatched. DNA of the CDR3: TGTGCCAGCAGCCTATACAGGGGATCGGGCGATGGCTACACCTTC. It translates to CASSLYRGSGDGYTF.

The CDR3, as DNA: TGTGCCAGCAGTTCATCATGGGGAGTCCAAGAGACCCAGTACTTC. Translating gives CASSSSWGVQETQYF. The chain couples TRBV28 to TRBJ2-5; a possible D gene is TRBD2 (5 bases). The CDR3 runs 15 residues. Germline values: CDR1 MDHEN, CDR2 SYDVKM. Trimming left V 4 bases short and J 1 base short, with 13 bases between. Full variable domain (rest looked up from reference TRBV28 and TRBJ2-5): DVKVTQSSRYLVKRTGEKVFLECVQDMDHENMFWYRQDPGLGLRLIYFSYDVKMKEKGDIPEGYSVSREKKERFSLILESASTNQTSMYLCASSSSWGVQETQYFGPGTRLLVL.

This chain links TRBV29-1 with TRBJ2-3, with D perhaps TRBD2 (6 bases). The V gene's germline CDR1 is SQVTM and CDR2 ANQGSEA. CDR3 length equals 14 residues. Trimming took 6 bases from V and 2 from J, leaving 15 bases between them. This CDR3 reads CSVHGGGFTDTQYF. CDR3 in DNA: TGCAGCGTCCACGGGGGTGGATTCACAGATACGCAGTATTTT.